This T cell receptor (beta chain) comes out of a study of T cell responses to AZD1222 COVID-19 vaccine. General study results and limits: Only five or six AZD1222 recipients were seropositive at baseline. White British ancestry dominated among donors, who included more females, and clonal diversity was possibly underestimated. With two AZD1222 doses given, Spike-specific TCR breadth and depth both rose.

To note about this clone: The target antigen is unknown.

Trimming took 4 bases from V and 1 from J, leaving 10 bases between them. Per germline, CDR1 SGHDT and CDR2 YYEEEE. This CDR3 is built from 14 residues. Sequencing was performed with immunoSEQ multiplex PCR; in TCRdb, only in-frame clones are kept and a portion is missing. The sample includes roughly 120,000 clones, 70% to 90% seen only once; the top ten take 10% to 15%. The sequence came from an adult in good health. The specimen was peripheral blood, collected on day 0 of MenACWY control vaccination. V is TRBV5-6 and J is TRBJ2-3, with D possibly TRBD2 on 5 matching bases. CDR3 sequence reads: CASSRGFGTDTQYF. CDR3 in DNA: TGTGCCAGCAGCCGCGGGTTCGGCACAGATACGCAGTATTTT.